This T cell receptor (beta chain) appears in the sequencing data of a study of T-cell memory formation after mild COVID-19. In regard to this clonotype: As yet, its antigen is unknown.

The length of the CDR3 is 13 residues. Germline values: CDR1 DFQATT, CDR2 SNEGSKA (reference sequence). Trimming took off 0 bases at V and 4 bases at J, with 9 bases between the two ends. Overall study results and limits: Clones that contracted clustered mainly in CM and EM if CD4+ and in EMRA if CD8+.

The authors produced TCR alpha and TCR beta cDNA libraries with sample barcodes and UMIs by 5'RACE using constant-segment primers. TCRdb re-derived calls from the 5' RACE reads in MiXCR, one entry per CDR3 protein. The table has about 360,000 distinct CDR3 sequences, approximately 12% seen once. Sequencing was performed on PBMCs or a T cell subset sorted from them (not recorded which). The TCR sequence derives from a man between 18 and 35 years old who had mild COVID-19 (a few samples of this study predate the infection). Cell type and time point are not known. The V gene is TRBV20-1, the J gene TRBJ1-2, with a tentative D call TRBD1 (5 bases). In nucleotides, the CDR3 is TGCAGTGCTAGAGACAGGGAACCCTATGGCTACACCTTC. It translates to CSARDREPYGYTF.